Below are 24 T cell receptor beta chains sequenced from a single sample in a study of T cells in Graves' hyperthyroidism and ophthalmopathy. Template material for amplifying TCR beta CDR3 regions consisted of RNA transcripts. With the HTBI primer set, the TCR CDR3 went through a first round of RT-PCR. TCRdb used MiXCR to reprocess the multiplex PCR reads, holding one entry per CDR3 protein. The data show 500,000 to 750,000 distinct CDR3 sequences, 15% to 18% seen once. Sequences were obtained from blood. The source is a woman aged 25 to 45 with Graves' hyperthyroidism.

The chain couples TRBV15 to TRBJ2-7, with 7 bases that match TRBD1. The CDR3 runs to 14 residues. Germline loops: CDR1 LNHNV, CDR2 YYDKDF (reference sequence). The V and J ends lost 0 bases and 4 bases, in that order; junction bases with no gene match: 3. The DNA of the CDR3 is TGTGCCACCAGCAGAGAGGCCAGGGGGTACGAGCAGTACTTC. Translating it yields CATSREARGYEQYF.

This clonotype was seen repeatedly, ten times or more. V and J are TRBV6-5 and TRBJ2-7; possibly TRBD2 for D (5 bases). From germline, CDR1 is MNHEY and CDR2 SVGAGI. The V end lost 3 bases, the J end lost 3 bases, and 18 bases lay between the germline ends. The CDR3 consists of 16 residues. CDR3 DNA: TGTGCCAGCAGTTATATTGCGGGCGAAGTGGGCTACGAGCAGTACTTC. Its translation: CASSYIAGEVGYEQYF.

This clonotype showed up many times. This chain connects TRBV27 to TRBJ2-1, with TRBD2 matching 7 bases. V was pared by 4 bases and J by 10 bases, with 13 bases of the junction left unmatched. The CDR3 runs 15 residues. Looked up from germline, CDR1 is MNHEY and CDR2 is SMNVEV (reference sequence). The CDR3 DNA is TGTGCCAGCAGTTCCGCCCACCAACTAGCGTACGAGCAGTTCTTC. Translated: CASSSAHQLAYEQFF.

Concerning this clonotype itself: This could be a read error, since a much larger clone is one nucleotide away. The rearrangement joins TRBV5-1 to TRBJ2-2; the match to TRBD2 covers 8 bases. From germline, CDR1 is SGHRS and CDR2 YFSETQ. The CDR3 has 15 residues. The CDR3: CASSFSGALAGGLFF. Written as DNA, the CDR3 is TGCGCCAGCAGCTTTAGCGGGGCACTGGCCGGGGGGCTGTTTTTT.

In its sample, this clonotype was seen many times. The chain recombines TRBV30 with TRBJ2-3, with D unresolved. From germline, CDR1 is GTSNPN and CDR2 SVGIG (reference sequence). Trimming took 0 bases from V and 2 from J, leaving 9 bases between them. The CDR3 sequence is 14 residues long. This chain's CDR3 is CAWSVNYLTDTQYF. The CDR3 coding sequence is TGTGCCTGGAGTGTAAACTACCTCACAGATACGCAGTATTTT.

This sequence joins TRBV20-1 and TRBJ2-4, with D unresolved. This CDR3 is 12 amino acids long. V shed 4 bases and J shed 0 bases, with 4 bases lying between them. CDR1 and CDR2 from the germline V gene are DFQATT and SNEGSKA (reference sequence). CDR3 loop: CSATIAKNIQYF. The DNA for the CDR3 is TGCAGTGCTACTATAGCCAAAAACATTCAGTACTTC.

This clonotype was seen repeatedly, ten times or more. This rearrangement joins TRBV30 to TRBJ1-5, with no clear D. V was trimmed by 1 base and J by 5 bases, leaving 9 bases between them. Germline V gene data show CDR1 as GTSNPN and CDR2 as SVGIG (reference sequence). CDR3 size: 13 residues. This CDR3 reads CAWSAMEDQPQHF. As DNA, the CDR3 is TGTGCCTGGAGTGCGATGGAAGATCAGCCCCAGCATTTT.

This clonotype was observed many times. The J gene is TRBJ2-1, the V gene TRBV27, with D possibly TRBD2 on 5 matching bases. V shed 5 bases and J shed 3 bases, with 17 bases lying between them. This CDR3 region has 16 residues. Germline V gene sequence: CDR1 MNHEY, CDR2 SMNVEV (reference sequence). CDR3 in amino acids: CASSARLSRDYNEQFF. The CDR3 DNA follows: TGTGCCAGCAGTGCGCGTTTATCGAGGGACTACAATGAGCAGTTCTTC.

This clonotype was observed a few times. The chain employs TRBV7-2 and TRBJ2-6; D is unclear. The CDR3 runs 15 residues. Germline CDR1 and CDR2: SGHTA and FQGNSA. V lost 2 bases and J lost 2, with 7 bases in between. This CDR3 reads CASSLPQTGANVLTF. In DNA form, the CDR3 reads TGTGCCAGCAGCTTACCCCAGACTGGGGCCAACGTCCTGACTTTC.

This chain connects TRBV6-2 or TRBV6-3 to TRBJ1-2; D is ambiguous. Trimming shortened V by 3 bases and J by 0 bases, and 11 bases separated the two germline ends. This CDR3 has 15 amino acids. From germline, CDR1 is MNHEY and CDR2 SVGEGT. CDR3 region: CASSYQTDSNYGYTF. The CDR3 DNA reads as TGTGCCAGCAGTTATCAGACGGATTCTAACTATGGCTACACCTTC.

A few counts support this clonotype. The chain has TRBV27 and TRBJ2-1, with D possibly TRBD2 on 6 matching bases. Trimming took 7 bases from V and 8 from J, leaving 21 bases between them. Germline V gene lookup returns CDR1 MNHEY and CDR2 SMNVEV (reference sequence). This CDR3 contains 15 residues. CDR3 residues: CASTVDSTAGYEQFF. The CDR3 DNA reads as TGTGCCAGCACCGTGGACTCTACGGCGGGGTATGAGCAGTTCTTC.

Ten or more counts support this clonotype. CDR3 sequence (DNA): TGTGCCAGCAGCCTTAGTAGCGGCAGCTCCTACAATGAGCAGTTCTTC. This sequence encodes CASSLSSGSSYNEQFF. The chain recombines TRBV27 with TRBJ2-1; D possibly corresponds to TRBD2 (6 bases). Looked up from germline, CDR1 is MNHEY and CDR2 is SMNVEV (reference sequence). The CDR3 contains 16 residues. Trimming left V 6 bases short and J 0 bases short, with 15 bases between.

This clonotype came up many times. The chain employs TRBV3-1 and TRBJ2-1; D call uncertain. The CDR3 spans 15 residues. The germline V and J ends were trimmed by 5 bases and 7 bases, with 18 bases remaining between them. Germline lookup yields CDR1 LGHDT and CDR2 YNNKEL (reference sequence). CDR3 sequence: CASSEISWAVNEQFF. Written as DNA, the CDR3 is TGTGCCAGCAGCGAGATTTCATGGGCGGTAAATGAGCAGTTCTTC.

V is TRBV5-6 and J is TRBJ2-1, with 13 bases lining up with TRBD2. Looked up from germline, CDR1 is SGHDT and CDR2 is YYEEEE. With V trimmed by 3 bases and J by 1 base, 7 bases remained unmatched. The CDR3 sequence is 18 residues long. DNA for the CDR3: TGTGCCAGCAGCTATGGACTAGCGGGAGAGCTGTCCTACAATGAGCAGTTCTTC. Encoded protein: CASSYGLAGELSYNEQFF. The whole variable domain, remainder taken from reference TRBV5-6 and TRBJ2-1, is DAGVTQSPTHLIKTRGQQVTLRCSPKSGHDTVSWYQQALGQGPQFIFQYYEEEERQRGNFPDRFSGHQFPNYSSELNVNALLLGDSALYLCASSYGLAGELSYNEQFFGPGTRLTVL.

This clonotype was observed a handful of times. The gene calls are TRBV7-3 and TRBJ2-3; no clear D. V lost 0 bases, J lost 4 bases, and 5 bases lay in between. This CDR3 has 13 amino acids. The V gene's germline CDR1 is SGHTA and CDR2 FQGTGA. This CDR3 reads CASSLTIADTQYF. The CDR3, as DNA: TGTGCCAGCAGCTTAACGATCGCAGATACGCAGTATTTT.

This clonotype was seen more than once but under ten times. The chain joins TRBV4-1 to TRBJ2-7; the D gene is possibly TRBD2 (6 bases). Germline V gives CDR1 MGHRA, CDR2 YSYEKL. This CDR3 contains 16 residues. Trimming pared 0 bases from V and 2 bases from J, leaving 14 bases between. CDR3 nucleotides: TGCGCCAGCAGCCAAGAAAGAGCGGGCCTGACCTACGAGCAGTACTTC. Residues: CASSQERAGLTYEQYF.

This clonotype has at least ten counts. The rearrangement joins TRBV12-3 or TRBV12-4 to TRBJ2-5; 11 bases fit TRBD2. J gave up 2 bases and V 6 bases, and 5 bases lay outside the gene matches. The length of the CDR3 is 15 residues. CDR3 coding DNA: TGTGCCAGCAGCGGCGGGACTAGCGGACAAGAGACCCAGTACTTC. Its translation is CASSGGTSGQETQYF.

This clonotype has ten or more counts. The V call is TRBV12-3 or TRBV12-4, the J call TRBJ2-3; 13 nucleotides line up with TRBD2. The CDR3 covers 16 residues. V was clipped by 4 bases and J by 5 bases; unmatched bases: 6. The CDR3 spells CASSSRTSGRGDTQYF. As DNA, the CDR3 is TGTGCCAGCAGTTCCCGGACTAGCGGGAGAGGAGATACGCAGTATTTT.

V usage is TRBV16 and J usage is TRBJ2-5, with D maybe TRBD1 (6 bases). This CDR3 contains 15 residues. The V end was cut by 1 base, the J end by 1 base, with 10 bases between. Germline V gene sequence: CDR1 KGHSY, CDR2 FQNENV. The chain's CDR3 is CASSQYRESQETQYF. The CDR3 nucleotides read TGTGCCAGCAGCCAATACAGGGAGTCCCAAGAGACCCAGTACTTC.

The chain combines TRBV7-9 with TRBJ2-1; TRBD2 matches at 11 bases. V gave up 4 bases and J gave up 3 bases; unmatched junction bases: 11. This CDR3 is built from 18 residues. Per the germline V gene, CDR1 is SEHNR and CDR2 is FQNEAQ (reference sequence). The CDR3 sequence: CASSSRLAGPSFYNEQFF. CDR3 sequence (DNA): TGTGCCAGCAGCTCTCGACTAGCGGGACCCAGCTTCTACAATGAGCAGTTCTTC.

This clonotype turned up a few times. The CDR3 region has the DNA TGCGCCAGCAGCTTAGGGACTAGCGTGTCCGGGGAGCTGTTTTTT. This codes for CASSLGTSVSGELFF. The chain is built from TRBV5-1 and TRBJ2-2, with 10 bases matching TRBD2. V was clipped by 2 bases and J by 6 bases; unmatched bases: 4. The CDR3 is made up of 15 amino acids. Germline V gene sequence: CDR1 SGHRS, CDR2 YFSETQ.

This clonotype was recorded at least ten times. The V gene is TRBV7-2, the J gene TRBJ2-2; D is undetermined. Trimming cost V 5 bases and J 5 bases, with 9 bases left between them. This CDR3 contains 13 residues. CDR1 is SGHTA and CDR2 is FQGNSA in the germline V gene. The CDR3 is CASSRVETGELFF. The CDR3 nucleotides read TGTGCCAGCAGCCGAGTGGAGACCGGGGAGCTGTTTTTT.

As for this clonotype: Germline is not matched at one junction end, which may reflect a read error. The V and J genes are TRBV10-3 and TRBJ2-1; D is unresolved. The CDR3 sequence is 12 residues long. Germline assignment: CDR1 ENHRY and CDR2 SYGVKD. CDR3 region: CATSESTREQFF. For the CDR3, the DNA is TGTGCCACCAGTGAGTCGACCCGTGAGCAGTTCTTC.

The table lists this clonotype with many counts. The rearrangement links TRBV20-1 to TRBJ2-3; possibly TRBD1 for D (6 bases). The V end was cut by 0 bases, the J end by 2 bases, with 15 bases between. The CDR3 length is 16 residues. Germline CDR1 is DFQATT and CDR2 is SNEGSKA (reference sequence). CDR3 amino acids: CSARDNQRGFTDTQYF. The CDR3 DNA follows: TGCAGTGCTAGAGATAATCAGAGGGGGTTCACAGATACGCAGTATTTT.